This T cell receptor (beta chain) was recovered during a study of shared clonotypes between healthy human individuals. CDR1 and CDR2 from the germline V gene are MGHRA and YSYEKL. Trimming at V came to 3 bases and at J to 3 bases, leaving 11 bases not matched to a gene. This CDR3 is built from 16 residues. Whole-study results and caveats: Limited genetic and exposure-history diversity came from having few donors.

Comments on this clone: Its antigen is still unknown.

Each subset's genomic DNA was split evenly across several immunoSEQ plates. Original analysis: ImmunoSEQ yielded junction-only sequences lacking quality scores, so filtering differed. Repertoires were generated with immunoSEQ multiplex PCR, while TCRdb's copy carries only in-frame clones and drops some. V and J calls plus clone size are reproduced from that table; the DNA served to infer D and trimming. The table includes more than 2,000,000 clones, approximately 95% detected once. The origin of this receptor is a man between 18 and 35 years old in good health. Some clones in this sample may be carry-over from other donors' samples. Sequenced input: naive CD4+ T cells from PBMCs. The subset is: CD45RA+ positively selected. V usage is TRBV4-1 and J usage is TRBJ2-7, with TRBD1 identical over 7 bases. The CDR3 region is CASSQTPGQPIYEQYF. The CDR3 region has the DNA TGCGCCAGCAGCCAGACCCCGGGACAGCCTATCTACGAGCAGTACTTC.